The 19 T cell receptor beta chains below come from one sample, sequenced in a study of blood T cell repertoires in COVID-19. Data came from immunoSEQ multiplex PCR; TCRdb stores just in-frame clones and leaves some out. Here the sample spans over 75,000 clones, 85% to 95% being singletons. Material: peripheral blood. The source of these receptors is a man aged 55 to 69 with acute or convalescent COVID-19.

This chain uses TRBV21-1 with TRBJ2-1; no check of the table's D call, TRBD2, against the DNA was made. TRBV21-1 is tagged as a pseudogene. This CDR3 is 17 amino acids long. The CDR3 nucleotides are TGTGCCAGCAGCAAAGCTAGCGAGGGAGGGCGTTACAATGAGCAGTTCTTC. It codes for CASSKASEGGRYNEQFF.

The V and J genes are TRBV6-5 and TRBJ2-2; 7 bases map to TRBD1. CDR1 is MNHEY, CDR2 SVGAGI, per germline. CDR3 length equals 15 residues. J lost 4 bases, V lost 6 bases, and 8 bases had no gene match. DNA for the CDR3: TGTGCCAGCAGACACGGGACAGAGAGCACCGGGGAGCTGTTTTTT. Its translation is CASRHGTESTGELFF.

A single count supports this clone. The chain is built from TRBV18 and TRBJ2-3, with 7 bases lining up with TRBD2. The V segment lost 3 bases and the J segment 3 bases; nucleotides outside the gene matches: 9. In germline, CDR1 is KGHSH, CDR2 LQKENI. This CDR3 comprises 16 residues. CDR3 coding DNA: TGTGCCAGCTCACCCCGGCTAGCGGAGGGGACAGATACGCAGTATTTT. It specifies CASSPRLAEGTDTQYF.

The chain employs TRBV5-1 and TRBJ2-7, with TRBD2 matching over 14 bases. CDR1 is SGHRS and CDR2 is YFSETQ in the germline V gene. The CDR3 has 16 amino acids. The trim removed 3 bases at V and 3 bases at J, leaving 5 bases unmatched. The CDR3 protein is CASSSGLAGVGYEQYF. Written as DNA, the CDR3 is TGCGCCAGCAGCTCGGGACTAGCGGGAGTGGGCTACGAGCAGTACTTC.

The chain joins TRBV7-9 to TRBJ2-1, with D possibly matching TRBD1 (6 bases). Germline lookup yields CDR1 SEHNR and CDR2 FQNEAQ (reference sequence). The CDR3 sequence is 16 residues long. With 4 bases removed from V and 7 bases from J, the gap between germline ends came to 20 bases. The CDR3 bases are TGTGCCAGCAGCTGGGGGAAGGGTGACAGGAAGAATGAGCAGTTCTTC. Translated: CASSWGKGDRKNEQFF.

This clone was seen only a few times. The chain uses TRBV9 and TRBJ2-2, with a possible D match to TRBD1 (6 bases). Germline-derived CDR1 and CDR2 are SGDLS and YYNGEE. The CDR3 contains 16 residues. Trimming took 4 bases from V and 5 from J, leaving 18 bases between them. The DNA of the CDR3 is TGTGCCAGCAGCACCCGGAAAGGGGGTGGTACCGGGGAGCTGTTTTTT. It specifies CASSTRKGGGTGELFF.

V and J are TRBV6-5 and TRBJ1-5, with D perhaps TRBD1 (6 bases). This CDR3 contains 16 residues. Trimming removed 0 bases from V and 5 bases from J, with 14 bases in between. Germline V gene lookup returns CDR1 MNHEY and CDR2 SVGAGI. The CDR3, as DNA: TGTGCCAGCAGTTACTCGAAAACAGGGCGGCATCAGCCCCAGCATTTT. It specifies CASSYSKTGRHQPQHF.

The chain is built from TRBV3-1 (or the pseudogene TRBV3-2) and TRBJ2-7; D gene unclear. The V gene's germline CDR1 is LGHDT and CDR2 YNNKEL (reference sequence). The V and J ends lost 0 bases and 2 bases respectively, with 11 bases between them. CDR3 length equals 15 residues. The DNA of the CDR3 is TGTGCCAGCAGCCAAGATAGCTCAGATACCTACGAGCAGTACTTC. Encoded protein: CASSQDSSDTYEQYF.

The chain has TRBV14 and TRBJ2-1; D gene unclear. The length of the CDR3 is 15 residues. Per the germline V gene, CDR1 is SGHDN and CDR2 is FVKESK. V lost 4 bases and J lost 6, with 16 bases in between. In DNA form, the CDR3 reads TGTGCCAGCAGCCTACTCGGTCCTAGGCGCAATGAGCAGTTCTTC. Its translation is CASSLLGPRRNEQFF.

V usage is TRBV27 and J usage is TRBJ2-7; a possible D gene is TRBD2 (5 bases). The CDR3 is 14 amino acids. Germline V gene lookup returns CDR1 MNHEY and CDR2 SMNVEV (reference sequence). The V end lost 10 bases, the J end lost 1 base, and 17 bases lay between the germline ends. The CDR3 here is CATAGSGPSYEQYF. In DNA, the CDR3 is TGTGCCACCGCGGGCAGCGGCCCATCCTACGAGCAGTACTTC.

The chain couples TRBV27 to TRBJ1-3; D gene uncertain. Between the trimmed V and J ends, which lost 5 bases and 0 bases, there was a span of 8 bases. This CDR3 has 14 amino acids. Germline CDR1 is MNHEY and CDR2 is SMNVEV (reference sequence). CDR3 DNA sequence: TGTGCCAGCAGTCTGAGAAACTCTGGAAACACCATATATTTT. It specifies CASSLRNSGNTIYF.

This clone appeared once. The genes are TRBV4-3 and TRBJ2-2; the D gene is possibly TRBD2 (6 bases). V lost 4 bases and J 3 bases, leaving 18 bases between the germline ends. The CDR3 length is 17 residues. From germline, CDR1 is LGHNA and CDR2 YSLEER. CDR3 loop: CASSPYVAGTDTGELFF. The CDR3 DNA reads as TGCGCCAGCAGCCCCTATGTGGCGGGAACGGACACCGGGGAGCTGTTTTTT.

This chain joins TRBV6-6 and TRBJ1-5; the D gene is possibly TRBD1 (6 bases). The V end lost 6 bases, the J end lost 0 bases, and 9 bases lay between the germline ends. This CDR3 region has 14 residues. CDR1 MNHNY and CDR2 SVGAGI come from the germline V gene (reference sequence). In DNA form, the CDR3 reads TGTGCCAGCAGCCCAGGGGATAGCAATCAGCCCCAGCATTTT. Protein sequence: CASSPGDSNQPQHF.

This chain links TRBV19 with TRBJ1-5; D call uncertain. Trimming took 7 bases from V and 1 from J, leaving 14 bases between them. Germline V gives CDR1 LNHDA, CDR2 SQIVND (reference sequence). This CDR3 is 15 amino acids long. The CDR3 DNA sequence: TGTGCCAGTACCCCCCTGAGTCTGAGCAATCAGCCCCAGCATTTT. It encodes CASTPLSLSNQPQHF.

The chain joins TRBV5-1 to TRBJ2-7, with 9 bases that match TRBD1. CDR3 length equals 17 residues. V trimming: 1 base; J trimming: 2 bases; junction bases outside the gene matches: 10. Germline assignment: CDR1 SGHRS and CDR2 YFSETQ. In nucleotides, the CDR3 is TGCGCCAGCAGCTTGCAGGGGGGACAGGGAGGAACCTACGAGCAGTACTTC. It specifies CASSLQGGQGGTYEQYF.

The J gene is TRBJ2-2, the V gene TRBV5-6; weak D call: TRBD1 (6 bases). Germline V gene lookup returns CDR1 SGHDT and CDR2 YYEEEE. This CDR3 is built from 16 residues. With 1 base removed from V and 0 bases from J, the gap between germline ends came to 10 bases. The CDR3 loop is CASSLWGHPNTGELFF. The CDR3 DNA sequence: TGTGCCAGCAGCTTGTGGGGACACCCGAACACCGGGGAGCTGTTTTTT.

The chain is built from TRBV5-4 and TRBJ2-5; a possible D gene is TRBD2 (5 bases). The CDR3 totals 14 residues. V lost 4 bases, J lost 7 bases, and 17 bases lay in between. Germline values: CDR1 SGHNT, CDR2 YYREEE (reference sequence). CDR3 residues: CASSAGPLEGTQYF. The CDR3 region has the DNA TGTGCCAGCAGCGCCGGGCCGTTAGAGGGGACCCAGTACTTC.

The chain links TRBV15 to TRBJ2-3; perhaps TRBD2 as D (6 bases). Germline V gives CDR1 LNHNV, CDR2 YYDKDF (reference sequence). V lost 2 bases and J lost 5, with 14 bases in between. CDR3 length: 15 amino acids. CDR3 in DNA: TGTGCCACCAGCAGATCGGGACTGGGGGTAGATACGCAGTATTTT. This encodes CATSRSGLGVDTQYF.

V usage is TRBV28 and J usage is TRBJ1-1; 10 positions agree with TRBD1. In germline, CDR1 is MDHEN, CDR2 SYDVKM. CDR3 length: 17 amino acids. The V gene end was trimmed by 2 bases and the J gene end by 5 bases; junction bases not matched to a gene: 11. The CDR3 nucleotides read TGTGCCAGCAGTTTAACCGAGACAGGGGGCGCGAGGACTGAAGCTTTCTTT. It encodes CASSLTETGGARTEAFF.